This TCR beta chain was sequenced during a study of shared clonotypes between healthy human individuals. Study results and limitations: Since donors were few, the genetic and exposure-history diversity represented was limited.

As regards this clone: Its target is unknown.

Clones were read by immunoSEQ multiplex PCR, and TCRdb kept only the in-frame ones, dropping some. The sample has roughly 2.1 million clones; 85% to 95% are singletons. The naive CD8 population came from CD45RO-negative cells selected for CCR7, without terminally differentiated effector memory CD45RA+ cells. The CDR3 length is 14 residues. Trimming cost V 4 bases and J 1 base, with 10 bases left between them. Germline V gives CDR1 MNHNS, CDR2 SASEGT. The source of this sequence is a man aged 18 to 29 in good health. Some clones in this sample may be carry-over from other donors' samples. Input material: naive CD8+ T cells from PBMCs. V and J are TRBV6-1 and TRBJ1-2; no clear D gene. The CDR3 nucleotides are TGTGCCAGCAGTGTAGGAAGGAGTAACTATGGCTACACCTTC. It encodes CASSVGRSNYGYTF.